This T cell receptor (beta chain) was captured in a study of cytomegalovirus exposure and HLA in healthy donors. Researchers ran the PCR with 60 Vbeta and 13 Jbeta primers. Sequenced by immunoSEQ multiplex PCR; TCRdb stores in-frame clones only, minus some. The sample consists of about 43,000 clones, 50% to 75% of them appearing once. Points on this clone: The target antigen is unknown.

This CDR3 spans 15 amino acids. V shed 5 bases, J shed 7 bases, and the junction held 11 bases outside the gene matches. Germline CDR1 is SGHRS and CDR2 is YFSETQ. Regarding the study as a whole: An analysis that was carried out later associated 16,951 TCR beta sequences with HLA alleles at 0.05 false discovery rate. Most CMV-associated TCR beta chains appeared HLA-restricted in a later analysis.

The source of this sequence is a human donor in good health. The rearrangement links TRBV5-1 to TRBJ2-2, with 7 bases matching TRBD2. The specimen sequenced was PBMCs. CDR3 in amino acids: CASRSRLASVGELFF. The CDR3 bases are TGCGCCAGCAGGTCCCGACTAGCAAGTGTCGGGGAGCTGTTTTTT.